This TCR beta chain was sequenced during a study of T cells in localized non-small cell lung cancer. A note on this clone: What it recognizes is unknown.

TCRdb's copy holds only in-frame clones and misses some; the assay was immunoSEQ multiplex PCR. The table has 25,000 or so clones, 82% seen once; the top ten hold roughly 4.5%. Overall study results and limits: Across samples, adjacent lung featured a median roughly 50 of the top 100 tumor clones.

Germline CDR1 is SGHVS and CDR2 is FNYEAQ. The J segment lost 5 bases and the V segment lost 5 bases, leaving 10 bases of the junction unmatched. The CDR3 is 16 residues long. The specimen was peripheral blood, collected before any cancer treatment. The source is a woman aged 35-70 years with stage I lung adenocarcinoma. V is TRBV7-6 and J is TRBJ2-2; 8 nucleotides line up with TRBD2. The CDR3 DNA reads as TGTGCCAGCAGCCCGCCCGTAGGCGGGGGGACCGGGGAGCTGTTTTTT. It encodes CASSPPVGGGTGELFF.